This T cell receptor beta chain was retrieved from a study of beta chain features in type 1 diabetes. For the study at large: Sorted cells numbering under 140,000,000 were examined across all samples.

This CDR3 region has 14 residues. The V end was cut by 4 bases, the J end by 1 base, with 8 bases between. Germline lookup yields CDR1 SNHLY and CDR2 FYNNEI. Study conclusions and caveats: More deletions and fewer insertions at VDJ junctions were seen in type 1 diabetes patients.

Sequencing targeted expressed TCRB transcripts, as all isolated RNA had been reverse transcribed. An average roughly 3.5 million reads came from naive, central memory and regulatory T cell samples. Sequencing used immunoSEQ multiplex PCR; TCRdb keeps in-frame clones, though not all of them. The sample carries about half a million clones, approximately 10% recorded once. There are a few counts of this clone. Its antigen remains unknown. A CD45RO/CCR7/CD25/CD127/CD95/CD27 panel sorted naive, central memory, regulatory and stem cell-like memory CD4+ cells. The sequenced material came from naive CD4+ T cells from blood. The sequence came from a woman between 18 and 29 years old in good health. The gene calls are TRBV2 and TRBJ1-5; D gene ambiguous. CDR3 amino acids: CASSGQASNQPQHF. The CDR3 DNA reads TGTGCCAGCAGTGGGCAGGCCAGCAATCAGCCCCAGCATTTT. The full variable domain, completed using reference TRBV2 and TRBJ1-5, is EPEVTQTPSHQVTQMGQEVILRCVPISNHLYFYWYRQILGQKVEFLVSFYNNEISEKSEIFDDQFSVERPDGSNFTLKIRSTKLEDSAMYFCASSGQASNQPQHFGDGTRLSIL.